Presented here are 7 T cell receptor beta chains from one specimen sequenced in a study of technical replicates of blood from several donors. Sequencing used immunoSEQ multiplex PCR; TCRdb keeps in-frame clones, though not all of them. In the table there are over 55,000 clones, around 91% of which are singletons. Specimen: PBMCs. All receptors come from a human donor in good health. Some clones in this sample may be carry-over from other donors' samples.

The chain's CDR3 is CASSQDPSGGWTQYF. CDR3 nucleotide sequence: TGCGCCAGCAGCCAAGATCCTAGCGGGGGGTGGACCCAGTACTTC. V and J are TRBV4-3 and TRBJ2-5, with 11 bases that match TRBD2. The germline gives CDR1 LGHNA, CDR2 YSLEER. V lost 0 bases, J lost 7 bases, and 4 bases stayed unmatched. The CDR3 loop spans 15 amino acids.

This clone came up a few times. The CDR3 DNA is TGTGCCAGCAGCCCTAGTTCTTGGCGGGGCAGCACAGATACGCAGTATTTT. Translation: CASSPSSWRGSTDTQYF. The chain has TRBV9 and TRBJ2-3, with a weak D call TRBD2 (6 bases). Germline values: CDR1 SGDLS, CDR2 YYNGEE. CDR3 size: 17 residues. V was pared by 4 bases and J by 0 bases, with 18 bases between.

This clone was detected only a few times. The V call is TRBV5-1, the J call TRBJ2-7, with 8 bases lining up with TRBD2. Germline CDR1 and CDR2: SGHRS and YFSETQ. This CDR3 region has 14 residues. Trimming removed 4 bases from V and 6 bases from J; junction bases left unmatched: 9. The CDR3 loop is CASSPSGGYSEQYF. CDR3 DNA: TGCGCCAGCAGCCCCAGCGGGGGTTACTCCGAGCAGTACTTC.

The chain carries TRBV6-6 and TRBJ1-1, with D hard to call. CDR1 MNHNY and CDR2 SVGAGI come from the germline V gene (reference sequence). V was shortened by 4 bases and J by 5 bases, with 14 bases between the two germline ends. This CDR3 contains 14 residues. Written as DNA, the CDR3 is TGTGCCAGCAGTTTTTCCTCGGGTAGTACTGAAGCTTTCTTT. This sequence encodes CASSFSSGSTEAFF.

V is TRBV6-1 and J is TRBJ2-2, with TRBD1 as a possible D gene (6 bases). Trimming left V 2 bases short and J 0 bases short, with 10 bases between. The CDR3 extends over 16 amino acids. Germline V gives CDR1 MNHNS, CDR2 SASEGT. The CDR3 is CASSEWGRPNTGELFF. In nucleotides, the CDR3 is TGTGCCAGCAGTGAATGGGGGCGCCCGAACACCGGGGAGCTGTTTTTT.

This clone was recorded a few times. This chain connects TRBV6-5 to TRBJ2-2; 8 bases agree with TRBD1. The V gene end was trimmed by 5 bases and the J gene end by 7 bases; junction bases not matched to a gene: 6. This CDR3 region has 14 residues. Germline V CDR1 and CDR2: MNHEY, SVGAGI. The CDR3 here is CASSTGTGYGELFF. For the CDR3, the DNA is TGTGCCAGCAGTACCGGGACAGGCTACGGGGAGCTGTTTTTT.

The CDR3 is CASSPDEGGNSPLHF. Written as DNA, the CDR3 is TGTGCCAGCAGCCCTGACGAAGGGGGTAATTCACCCCTCCACTTT. This sequence joins TRBV9 and TRBJ1-6; a possible D gene is TRBD1 (6 bases). V was shortened by 4 bases and J by 6 bases, with 14 bases between the two germline ends. Per the germline V gene, CDR1 is SGDLS and CDR2 is YYNGEE. The length of the CDR3 is 15 residues.